One and the same sample provided the 22 T cell receptor beta chains below, sequenced in a study of post-analysis software for immune sequencing data. Notes on the study in general: Elevated frequency relative to controls characterized about 5 TRBV segments in patients, TRBV5-6, TRBV5-1 and TRBV20-1 among them.

cDNA libraries for TCR beta contained unique molecular identifiers. TCRdb re-called the PCR reads with MiXCR, one entry per CDR3 protein. Here the sample spans about 760,000 distinct CDR3 sequences, about 32% being singletons. No antigen has been assigned to these receptors. Material for sequencing was blood. The receptors here all came from a girl between 5 and 17 years old with multiple sclerosis.

This chain connects TRBV20-1 to TRBJ2-1; D is uncertain. The DNA matches TRBJ2-7 better at its end, which makes the J call doubtful. The CDR3 totals 16 residues. Looked up from germline, CDR1 is DFQATT and CDR2 is SNEGSKA (reference sequence). DNA for the CDR3: TGCAGTGCTAGAGATTGGGCCGGAATAAACTACAATGAGCAGTACTTC. This sequence encodes CSARDWAGINYNEQYF.

With respect to this clonotype: The junction and the germline gene differ at one end; a read error may be behind it. This chain links TRBV12-3 or TRBV12-4 with TRBJ2-3; 7 nucleotides line up with TRBD2. CDR3 size: 16 residues. CDR3 coding DNA: TGCGCCAGCAGTTCCCGAGTCCTGACTAGCCCAGATACGCAGTATTTT. It translates to CASSSRVLTSPDTQYF.

The J gene is TRBJ1-1, the V gene TRBV7-8; D remains unclear. The germline V and J ends were trimmed by 4 bases and 3 bases, with 9 bases remaining between them. There are 13 residues in the CDR3. CDR1 is SGHVS and CDR2 is FQNEAQ in the germline V gene. CDR3 sequence: CASSSMRDTEAFF. As DNA, the CDR3 is TGTGCCAGCAGCTCCATGAGGGACACTGAAGCTTTCTTT.

V and J are TRBV7-9 and TRBJ1-1, with D maybe TRBD1 (6 bases). The V and J ends lost 5 bases and 1 base respectively, with 17 bases between them. Germline assignment: CDR1 SEHNR and CDR2 FQNEAQ (reference sequence). This CDR3 spans 16 amino acids. The CDR3 protein is CASSPGGRAKNTEAFF. In nucleotides, the CDR3 is TGTGCCAGCAGCCCCGGGGGCAGAGCGAAGAACACTGAAGCTTTCTTT.

The sample holds a few counts of this clonotype. The chain couples TRBV15 to TRBJ2-7, with a tentative D call TRBD2 (6 bases). There are 18 residues in the CDR3. V lost 4 bases, J lost 3 bases, and 25 bases lay in between. CDR1 LNHNV and CDR2 YYDKDF come from the germline V gene (reference sequence). The CDR3, as DNA: TGTGCCACCAGCAAGGACTTTCAGACGGAGGGAAGGGTCTACGAGCAGTACTTC. It translates to CATSKDFQTEGRVYEQYF.

This clonotype turned up a few times. The V gene is TRBV7-2, the J gene TRBJ2-1; 10 bases are a match to TRBD2. V lost 2 bases and J lost 5; bases outside the gene matches: 6. This CDR3 has 16 amino acids. The germline V gene encodes CDR1 SGHTA and CDR2 FQGNSA. CDR3 in DNA: TGTGCCAGCAGCTTATTCGCTAGCGGGAGTCACAATGAGCAGTTCTTC. As protein: CASSLFASGSHNEQFF.

This chain joins TRBV7-2 and TRBJ2-7; 10 positions agree with TRBD2. Losses at the gene ends were 2 bases for V and 2 bases for J; bases not matched to a gene: 3. The CDR3 contains 15 residues. CDR1 and CDR2 (germline): SGHTA, FQGNSA. This CDR3 reads CASSLTSGKPYEQYF. The CDR3 DNA reads as TGTGCCAGCAGCTTAACTAGCGGGAAACCCTACGAGCAGTACTTC.

This clonotype appeared many times. The chain carries TRBV20-1 and TRBJ2-1; 10 bases map to TRBD1. Germline V gene lookup returns CDR1 DFQATT and CDR2 SNEGSKA (reference sequence). V was clipped by 5 bases and J by 4 bases; unmatched bases: 11. This CDR3 is 16 amino acids long. CDR3 residues: CSARDRDRGPYNEQFF. DNA for the CDR3: TGCAGTGCTCGCGACCGGGACAGGGGACCTTACAATGAGCAGTTCTTC.

This clonotype was recorded many times. The chain is built from TRBV29-1 and TRBJ1-2; TRBD1 matches 8 bases. Germline V CDR1 and CDR2: SQVTM, ANQGSEA. This CDR3 spans 13 amino acids. V lost 7 bases and J lost 4; bases outside the gene matches: 8. The chain's CDR3 is CSASDRGGYGYTF. In nucleotides, the CDR3 is TGCAGCGCCAGTGACAGGGGAGGCTATGGCTACACCTTC.

The CDR3 is CASSHPTSGGAYIHEQFF. CDR3 coding DNA: TGTGCCAGCAGCCATCCGACTAGCGGGGGGGCCTACATCCATGAGCAGTTCTTC. This chain uses TRBV3-1 with TRBJ2-1; 14 positions agree with TRBD2. The length of the CDR3 is 18 residues. The germline gives CDR1 LGHDT, CDR2 YNNKEL (reference sequence). V was clipped by 3 bases and J by 8 bases; unmatched bases: 12.

The sample holds a few counts of this clonotype. The chain is built from TRBV28 and TRBJ1-5, with D tentatively TRBD1 (6 bases). CDR3 length: 14 residues. Between the trimmed V and J ends, which lost 5 bases and 9 bases, there was a span of 17 bases. Germline lookup yields CDR1 MDHEN and CDR2 SYDVKM. The DNA of the CDR3 is TGTGCCAGCAGTCTACGGACAGCCCTCGGGCCCCAGCATTTT. This gives the protein CASSLRTALGPQHF.

This clonotype was seen a handful of times. The V and J genes are TRBV20-1 and TRBJ2-7; 8 nucleotides line up with TRBD2. V dropped 3 bases and J dropped 3; count of bases not matched to a gene: 7. Germline CDR1 DFQATT, CDR2 SNEGSKA (reference sequence). This CDR3 has 14 residues. DNA of the CDR3: TGCAGTGCTAGTAGGTCGGGAGGGCGCTACGAGCAGTACTTC. Protein product: CSASRSGGRYEQYF.

This clonotype showed up many times. The V call is TRBV20-1, the J call TRBJ2-7, with 10 bases that match TRBD1. This CDR3 is built from 12 residues. Germline CDR1 reads DFQATT; CDR2 reads SNEGSKA (reference sequence). Losses at the gene ends were 5 bases for V and 3 bases for J; bases not matched to a gene: 1. In nucleotides, the CDR3 is TGCAGTGCTCGGACAGGGGGCTACGAGCAGTACTTC. It translates to CSARTGGYEQYF.

The chain uses TRBV6-2 or TRBV6-3 and TRBJ1-5; possible D gene TRBD1, 6 bases. Trimming pared 4 bases from V and 10 bases from J, leaving 23 bases between. The CDR3 covers 16 residues. CDR1 and CDR2 (germline): MNHEY, SVGEGT. The CDR3 loop reads CASSSPAGGTIDPQHF. In DNA form, the CDR3 reads TGTGCCAGCAGTTCCCCGGCGGGCGGGACAATCGACCCCCAGCATTTT.

The chain couples TRBV7-8 to TRBJ1-4; D possibly corresponds to TRBD1 (5 bases). CDR1 SGHVS and CDR2 FQNEAQ come from the germline V gene. V lost 1 base and J lost 8, with 8 bases in between. The CDR3 extends over 13 amino acids. The CDR3 loop reads CASSLVWTEKLFF. DNA of the CDR3: TGTGCCAGCAGCTTAGTGTGGACAGAAAAACTGTTTTTT.

In this sample, this clonotype turned up a few times. The chain carries TRBV29-1 and TRBJ1-1, with D possibly being TRBD1 (5 bases). This CDR3 has 11 residues. Looked up from germline, CDR1 is SQVTM and CDR2 is ANQGSEA. The CDR3 DNA sequence: TGCACCGTGGGGGGGATTACTGAAGCTTTCTTT. It is translated as CTVGGITEAFF.

This clonotype was observed many times. The chain is built from TRBV20-1 and TRBJ2-3; TRBD1 or TRBD2 may be the D gene (5 bases each). Germline V gene sequence: CDR1 DFQATT, CDR2 SNEGSKA (reference sequence). There are 13 residues in the CDR3. V lost 5 bases and J 0 bases, leaving 9 bases between the germline ends. The CDR3 is CSARGTSTDTQYF. The CDR3 DNA is TGCAGTGCTCGTGGGACGAGCACAGATACGCAGTATTTT.

The gene calls are TRBV10-3 and TRBJ2-1; 7 positions agree with TRBD2. The length of the CDR3 is 15 residues. Germline V lookup: CDR1 ENHRY, CDR2 SYGVKD. Losses at the gene ends were 8 bases for V and 1 base for J; bases not matched to a gene: 8. The CDR3: CAIRGLVQSYNEQFF. CDR3 in DNA: TGTGCCATCCGTGGACTAGTTCAATCCTACAATGAGCAGTTCTTC.

This clonotype was seen many times. The chain uses TRBV4-3 and TRBJ1-5; 7 nucleotides match TRBD1. The CDR3 sequence is 14 residues long. J gave up 6 bases and V 0 bases, and 2 bases lay outside the gene matches. Germline CDR1 is LGHNA and CDR2 is YSLEER. CDR3 DNA: TGCGCCAGCAGCCAAGAAACAGGGGCTCAGCCCCAGCATTTT. This codes for CASSQETGAQPQHF.

This clonotype was picked up a small number of times. The V gene is TRBV24-1, the J gene TRBJ2-3; the match to TRBD2 covers 7 bases. This CDR3 has 18 residues. The germline CDR1 and CDR2 sequences are KGHDR and SFDVKD. V lost 3 bases to trimming and J lost 3 bases; unmatched junction nucleotides: 14. DNA of the CDR3: TGTGCCACCAGTGATCCCCTACTAGCGCCGGGGGAGACAGATACGCAGTATTTT. Translating it yields CATSDPLLAPGETDTQYF.

The V call is TRBV7-9, the J call TRBJ2-3; D call uncertain. Germline assignment: CDR1 SEHNR and CDR2 FQNEAQ (reference sequence). The CDR3 runs 12 residues. The germline V and J ends were trimmed by 0 bases and 10 bases, with 8 bases remaining between them. CDR3: CASSLADVAQYF. CDR3 DNA: TGTGCCAGCAGCTTAGCGGACGTAGCGCAGTATTTT.

The rearrangement joins TRBV15 to TRBJ2-3; D gene unclear. The germline V gene has CDR1 LNHNV and CDR2 YYDKDF (reference sequence). The length of the CDR3 is 14 residues. Trimming took off 0 bases at V and 3 bases at J, with 7 bases between the two ends. The CDR3 reads CATSREGYTDTQYF. Here the CDR3 DNA reads TGTGCCACCAGCAGAGAGGGCTATACAGATACGCAGTATTTT.